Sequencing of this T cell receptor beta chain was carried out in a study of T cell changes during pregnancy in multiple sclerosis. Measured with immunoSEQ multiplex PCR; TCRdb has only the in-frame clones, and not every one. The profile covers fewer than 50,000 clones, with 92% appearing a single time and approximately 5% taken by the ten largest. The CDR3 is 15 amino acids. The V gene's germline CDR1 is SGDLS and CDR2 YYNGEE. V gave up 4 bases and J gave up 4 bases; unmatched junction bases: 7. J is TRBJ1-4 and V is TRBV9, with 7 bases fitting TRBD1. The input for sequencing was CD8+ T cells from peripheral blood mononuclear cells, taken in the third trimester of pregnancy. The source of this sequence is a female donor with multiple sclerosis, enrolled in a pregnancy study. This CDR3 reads CASSSRGGGNEKLFF. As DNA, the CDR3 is TGTGCCAGCAGCTCACGAGGGGGCGGTAATGAAAAACTGTTTTTT.